Sequencing of this T cell receptor (beta chain) was carried out in a study of cytomegalovirus exposure and HLA in healthy donors. The donors were in the approximately 120-subject validation cohort; that cohort was separate from the roughly 660-subject first cohort. V shed 6 bases and J 6 bases; nucleotides not matched to a gene: 7. This CDR3 comprises 14 residues. Germline V lookup: CDR1 KGHSH, CDR2 LQKENI. Comments on this clone: Its antigen remains unidentified.

General study findings and limits: Using the classifier, cytomegalovirus status was reportedly diagnosed with high specificity and sensitivity. Usually a TCR sequence was rare, but some public TCRs were found in many donors.

This table comes from immunoSEQ multiplex PCR, and its TCRdb copy is limited to in-frame clones, with some not included. The data show about 160,000 clones, about nine tenths seen once. Material for sequencing was PBMCs. The gene calls are TRBV18 and TRBJ1-3, with TRBD1 identical over 8 bases. This sequence originates from a woman aged 25 to 39 in good health and CMV-seronegative. The CDR3 DNA follows: TGTGCCAGCTCCAGGGGGACAGGCGCAAACACCATATATTTT. Amino acids: CASSRGTGANTIYF.